This T cell receptor beta chain was sequenced during a study of cytomegalovirus exposure and HLA in healthy donors. Study overall: From donors who were HLA-typed, an early data release held 65 million to 85 million unique TCRs.

The PCR was carried out with 60 Vbeta primers and 13 Jbeta primers. The assay was immunoSEQ multiplex PCR, and TCRdb's table has in-frame clones only and misses some. This table holds 100,000 to 150,000 clones, over 65% found once. Germline assignment: CDR1 MNHEY and CDR2 SVGAGI. The CDR3 extends over 15 amino acids. V lost 8 bases to trimming and J lost 1 base; unmatched junction nucleotides: 7. The chain recombines TRBV6-5 with TRBJ2-1; 8 bases match TRBD1. The specimen sequenced was PBMCs. The receptor comes from a man in his thirties or forties in good health and CMV-seronegative. The CDR3 region is CASYDRGLSYNEQFF. As DNA, the CDR3 is TGTGCCAGCTATGACAGGGGTCTGTCCTACAATGAGCAGTTCTTC.